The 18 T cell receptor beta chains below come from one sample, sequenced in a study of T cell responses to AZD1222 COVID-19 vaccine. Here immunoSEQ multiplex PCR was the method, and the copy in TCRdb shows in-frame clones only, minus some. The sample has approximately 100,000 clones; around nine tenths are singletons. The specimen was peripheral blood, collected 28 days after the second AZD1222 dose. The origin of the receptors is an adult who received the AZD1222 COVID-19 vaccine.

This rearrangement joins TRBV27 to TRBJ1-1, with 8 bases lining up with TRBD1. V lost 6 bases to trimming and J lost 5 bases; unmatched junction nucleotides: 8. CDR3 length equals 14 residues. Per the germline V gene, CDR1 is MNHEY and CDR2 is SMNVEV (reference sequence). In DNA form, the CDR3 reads TGTGCCAGCAGAGGGACAGGCCCGGGTACTGAAGCTTTCTTT. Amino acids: CASRGTGPGTEAFF.

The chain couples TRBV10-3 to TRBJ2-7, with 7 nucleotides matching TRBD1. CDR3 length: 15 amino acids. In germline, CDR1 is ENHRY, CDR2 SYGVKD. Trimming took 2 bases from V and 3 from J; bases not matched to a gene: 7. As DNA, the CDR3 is TGTGCCATCAGTGAGGGGCAGGGGGTTGACTACGAGCAGTACTTC. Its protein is CAISEGQGVDYEQYF.

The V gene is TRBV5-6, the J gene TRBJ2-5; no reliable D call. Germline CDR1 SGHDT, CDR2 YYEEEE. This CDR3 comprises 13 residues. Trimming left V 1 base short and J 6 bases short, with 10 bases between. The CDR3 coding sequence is TGTGCCAGCAGCTTGAATTTGGTTAAGACCCAGTACTTC. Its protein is CASSLNLVKTQYF.

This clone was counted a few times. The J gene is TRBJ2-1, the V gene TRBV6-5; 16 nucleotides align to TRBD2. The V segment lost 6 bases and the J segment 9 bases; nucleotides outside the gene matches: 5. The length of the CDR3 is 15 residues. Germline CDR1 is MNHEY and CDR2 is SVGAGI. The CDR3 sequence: CASRPGTSGRVEQFF. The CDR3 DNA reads TGTGCCAGCAGACCTGGGACTAGCGGGAGGGTTGAGCAGTTCTTC.

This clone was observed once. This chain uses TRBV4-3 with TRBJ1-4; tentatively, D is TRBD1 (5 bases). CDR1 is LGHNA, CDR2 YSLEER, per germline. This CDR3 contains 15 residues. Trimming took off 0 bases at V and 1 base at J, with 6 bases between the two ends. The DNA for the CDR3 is TGCGCCAGCAGCCAAGAACAGGAAACTAATGAAAAACTGTTTTTT. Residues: CASSQEQETNEKLFF.

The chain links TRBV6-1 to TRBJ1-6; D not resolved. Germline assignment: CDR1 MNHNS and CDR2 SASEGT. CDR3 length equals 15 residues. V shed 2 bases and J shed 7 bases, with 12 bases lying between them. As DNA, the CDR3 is TGTGCCAGCAGTGAAATAAATTCCGGGAATTCACCCCTCCACTTT. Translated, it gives CASSEINSGNSPLHF.

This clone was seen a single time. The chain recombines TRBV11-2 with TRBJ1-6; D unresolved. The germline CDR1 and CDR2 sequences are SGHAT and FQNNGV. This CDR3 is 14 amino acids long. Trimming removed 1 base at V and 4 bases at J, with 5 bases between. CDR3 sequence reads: CASSLGGYNSPLHF. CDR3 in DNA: TGTGCCAGCAGCTTAGGAGGGTATAATTCACCCCTCCACTTT.

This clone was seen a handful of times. CDR3 loop: CASSSDGANEQFF. DNA of the CDR3: TGTGCCAGCAGCTCGGACGGTGCAAATGAGCAGTTCTTC. The V call is TRBV9, the J call TRBJ2-1; D unresolved. Deletions cut 4 bases from V and 7 bases from J, with 12 bases between. The germline gives CDR1 SGDLS, CDR2 YYNGEE. The CDR3 runs to 13 residues.

Here the CDR3 DNA reads TGTGCCAGCAGCACAGTCGCGACAGGCTCTGGAAACACCATATATTTT. Protein sequence: CASSTVATGSGNTIYF. This chain joins TRBV11-2 and TRBJ1-3; D possibly corresponds to TRBD1 (6 bases). Germline V gene lookup returns CDR1 SGHAT and CDR2 FQNNGV. Trimming pared 5 bases from V and 0 bases from J, leaving 14 bases between. The CDR3 spans 16 residues.

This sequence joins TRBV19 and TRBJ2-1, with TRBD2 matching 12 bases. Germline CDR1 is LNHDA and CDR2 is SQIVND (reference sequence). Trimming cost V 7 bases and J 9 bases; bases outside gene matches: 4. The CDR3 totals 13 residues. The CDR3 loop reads CASTRLAGAEQFF. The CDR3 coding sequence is TGTGCCAGTACAAGACTAGCGGGAGCTGAGCAGTTCTTC. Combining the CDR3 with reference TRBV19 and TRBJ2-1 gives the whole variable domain DGGITQSPKYLFRKEGQNVTLSCEQNLNHDAMYWYRQDPGQGLRLIYYSQIVNDFQKGDIAEGYSVSREKKESFPLTVTSAQKNPTAFYLCASTRLAGAEQFFGPGTRLTVL.

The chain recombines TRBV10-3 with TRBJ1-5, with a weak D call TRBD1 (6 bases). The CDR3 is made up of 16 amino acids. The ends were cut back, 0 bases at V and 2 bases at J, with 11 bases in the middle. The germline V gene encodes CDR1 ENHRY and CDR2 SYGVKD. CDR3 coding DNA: TGTGCCATCAGTGAGTCGACTAGGGGGGGCAATCAGCCCCAGCATTTT. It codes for CAISESTRGGNQPQHF.

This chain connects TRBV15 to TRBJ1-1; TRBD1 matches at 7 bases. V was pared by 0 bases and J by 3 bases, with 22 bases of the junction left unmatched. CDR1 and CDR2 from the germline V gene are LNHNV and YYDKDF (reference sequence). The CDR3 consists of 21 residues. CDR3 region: CATSRDLTGLVHVSEDTEAFF. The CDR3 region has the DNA TGTGCCACCAGCAGAGATTTGACAGGGTTGGTTCATGTGTCCGAAGACACTGAAGCTTTCTTT.

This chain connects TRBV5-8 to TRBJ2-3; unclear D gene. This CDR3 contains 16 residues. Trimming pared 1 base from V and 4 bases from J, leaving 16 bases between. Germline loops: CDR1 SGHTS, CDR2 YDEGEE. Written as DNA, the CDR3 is TGTGCCAGCAGCTTGATGGGCCACAACCCCTCAGATACGCAGTATTTT. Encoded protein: CASSLMGHNPSDTQYF.

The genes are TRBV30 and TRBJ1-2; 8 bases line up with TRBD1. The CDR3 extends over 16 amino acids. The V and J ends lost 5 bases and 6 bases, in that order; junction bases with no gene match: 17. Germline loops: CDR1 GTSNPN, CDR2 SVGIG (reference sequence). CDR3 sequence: CAWAGMVRQGRNGYTF. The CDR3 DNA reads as TGTGCCTGGGCAGGAATGGTGAGACAGGGGCGGAATGGCTACACCTTC.

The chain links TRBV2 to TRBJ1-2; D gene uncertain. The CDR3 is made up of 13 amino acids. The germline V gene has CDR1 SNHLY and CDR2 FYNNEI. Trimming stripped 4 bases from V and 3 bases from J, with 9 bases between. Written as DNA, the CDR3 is TGTGCCAGCAGTGTGTACAGTCACTATGGCTACACCTTC. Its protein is CASSVYSHYGYTF.

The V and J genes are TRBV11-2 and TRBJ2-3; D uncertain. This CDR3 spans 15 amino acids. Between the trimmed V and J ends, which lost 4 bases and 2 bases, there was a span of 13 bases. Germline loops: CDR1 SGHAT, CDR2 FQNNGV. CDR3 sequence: CASSSSPDSTDTQYF. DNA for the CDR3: TGTGCCAGCAGCTCATCCCCCGACTCCACAGATACGCAGTATTTT.

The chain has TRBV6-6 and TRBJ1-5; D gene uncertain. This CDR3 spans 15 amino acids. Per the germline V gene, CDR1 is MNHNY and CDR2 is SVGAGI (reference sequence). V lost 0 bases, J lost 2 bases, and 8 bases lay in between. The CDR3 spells CASSYSFQGNQPQHF. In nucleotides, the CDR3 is TGTGCCAGCAGTTACTCGTTTCAAGGCAATCAGCCCCAGCATTTT.

CDR3 sequence: CASSARQGSNSPLHF. CDR3 DNA: TGTGCCAGCAGCGCCCGACAGGGAAGCAATTCACCCCTCCACTTT. The V call is TRBV7-2, the J call TRBJ1-6, with TRBD1 matching over 7 bases. The length of the CDR3 is 15 residues. V was pared by 5 bases and J by 7 bases, with 8 bases of the junction left unmatched. Looked up from germline, CDR1 is SGHTA and CDR2 is FQGNSA.